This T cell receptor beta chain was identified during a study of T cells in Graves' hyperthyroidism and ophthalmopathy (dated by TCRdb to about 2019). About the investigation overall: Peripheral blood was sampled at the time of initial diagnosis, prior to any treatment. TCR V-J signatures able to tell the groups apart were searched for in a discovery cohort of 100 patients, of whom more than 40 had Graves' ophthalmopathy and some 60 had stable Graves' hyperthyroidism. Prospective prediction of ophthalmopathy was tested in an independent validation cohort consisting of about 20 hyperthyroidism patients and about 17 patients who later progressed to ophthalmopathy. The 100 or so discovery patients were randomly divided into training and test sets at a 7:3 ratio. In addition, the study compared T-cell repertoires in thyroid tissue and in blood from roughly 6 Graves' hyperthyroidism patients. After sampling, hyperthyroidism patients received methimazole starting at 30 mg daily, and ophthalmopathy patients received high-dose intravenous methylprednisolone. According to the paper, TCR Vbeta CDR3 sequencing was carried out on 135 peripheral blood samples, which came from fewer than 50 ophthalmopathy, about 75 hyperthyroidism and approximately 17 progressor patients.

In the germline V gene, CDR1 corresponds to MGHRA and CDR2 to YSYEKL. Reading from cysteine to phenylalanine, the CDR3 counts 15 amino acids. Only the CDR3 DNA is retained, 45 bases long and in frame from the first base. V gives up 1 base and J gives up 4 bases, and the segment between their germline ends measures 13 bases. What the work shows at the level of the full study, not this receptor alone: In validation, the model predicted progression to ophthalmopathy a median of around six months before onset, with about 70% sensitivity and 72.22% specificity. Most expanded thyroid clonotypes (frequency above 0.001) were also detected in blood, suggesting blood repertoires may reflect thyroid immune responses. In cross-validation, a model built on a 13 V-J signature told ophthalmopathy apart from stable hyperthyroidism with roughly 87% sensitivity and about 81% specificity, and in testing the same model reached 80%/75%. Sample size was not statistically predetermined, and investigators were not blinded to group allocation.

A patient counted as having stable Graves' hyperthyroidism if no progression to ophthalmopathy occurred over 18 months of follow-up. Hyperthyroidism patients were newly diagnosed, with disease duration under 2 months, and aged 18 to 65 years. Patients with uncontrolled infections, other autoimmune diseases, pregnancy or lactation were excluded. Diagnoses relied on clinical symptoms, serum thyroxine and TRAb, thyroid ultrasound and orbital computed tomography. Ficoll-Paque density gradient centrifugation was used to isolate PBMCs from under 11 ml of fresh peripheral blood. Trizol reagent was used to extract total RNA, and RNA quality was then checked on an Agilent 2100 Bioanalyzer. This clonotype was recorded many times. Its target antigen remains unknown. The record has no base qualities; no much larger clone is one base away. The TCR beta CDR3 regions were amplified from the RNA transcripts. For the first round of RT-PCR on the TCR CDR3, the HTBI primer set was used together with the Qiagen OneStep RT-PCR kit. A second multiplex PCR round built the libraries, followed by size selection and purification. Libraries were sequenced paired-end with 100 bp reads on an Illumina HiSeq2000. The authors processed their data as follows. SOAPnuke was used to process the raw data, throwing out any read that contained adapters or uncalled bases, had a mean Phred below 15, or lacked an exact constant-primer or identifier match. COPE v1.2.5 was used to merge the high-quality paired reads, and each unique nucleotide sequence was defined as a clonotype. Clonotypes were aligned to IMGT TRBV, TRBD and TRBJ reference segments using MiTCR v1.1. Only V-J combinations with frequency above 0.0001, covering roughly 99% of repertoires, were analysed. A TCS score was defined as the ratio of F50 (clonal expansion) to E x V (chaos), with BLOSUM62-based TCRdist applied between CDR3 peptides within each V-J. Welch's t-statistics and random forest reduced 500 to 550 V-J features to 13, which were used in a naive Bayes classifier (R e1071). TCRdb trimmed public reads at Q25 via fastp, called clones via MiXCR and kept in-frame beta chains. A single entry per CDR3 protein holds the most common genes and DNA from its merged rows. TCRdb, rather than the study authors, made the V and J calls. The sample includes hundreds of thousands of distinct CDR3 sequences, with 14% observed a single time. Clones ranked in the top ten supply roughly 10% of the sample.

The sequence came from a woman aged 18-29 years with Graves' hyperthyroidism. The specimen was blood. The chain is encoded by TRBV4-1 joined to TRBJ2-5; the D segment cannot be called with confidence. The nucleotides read TGCGCCAGCAGCCAAGGGGGTTCGGCAGGAGAGACCCAGTACTTC. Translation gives CASSQGGSAGETQYF.